The 24 T cell receptor beta chains presented below share a single source sample, sequenced in a study of long-term antiretroviral therapy in people with HIV. The assay used was immunoSEQ (version v3.0), run at survey level. The table came from immunoSEQ multiplex PCR; TCRdb's copy has only in-frame clones and leaves some out. The table has roughly 21,000 clones, about nine tenths seen once. Here the sequenced sample was unsorted PBMCs, taken 0.2 years before starting antiretroviral therapy. The receptors stem from a young man with HIV.

V usage is TRBV2 and J usage is TRBJ1-1; possibly TRBD1 for D (6 bases). This CDR3 is built from 15 residues. CDR1 is SNHLY and CDR2 is FYNNEI in the germline V gene. The germline V and J ends were trimmed by 9 bases and 5 bases, with 22 bases remaining between them. In DNA form, the CDR3 reads TGTGCCAGAGAACAGGAGGGGGGGAGAAGGACTGAAGCTTTCTTT. This translates into CAREQEGGRRTEAFF.

This clone was observed a single time. V gene TRBV30 combines with J gene TRBJ1-1; D may be TRBD1 (6 bases). The CDR3 sequence is 16 residues long. Germline lookup yields CDR1 GTSNPN and CDR2 SVGIG (reference sequence). The V and J ends lost 3 bases and 4 bases respectively, with 21 bases between them. The CDR3 sequence is CAWRRGFYEGATEAFF. In DNA form, the CDR3 reads TGTGCCTGGAGAAGGGGGTTTTATGAGGGTGCCACTGAAGCTTTCTTT.

The chain recombines TRBV19 with TRBJ1-5, with D unresolved. V shed 4 bases and J shed 6 bases, with 10 bases lying between them. The CDR3 is 13 residues long. Germline CDR1 LNHDA, CDR2 SQIVND (reference sequence). This CDR3 is CASSRTRSQPQHF. The CDR3 DNA reads TGTGCCAGTAGTAGGACTCGATCTCAGCCCCAGCATTTT.

The V gene is TRBV2, the J gene TRBJ2-1; D uncertain. The CDR3 has 15 residues. V lost 6 bases, J lost 8 bases, and 20 bases lay in between. Germline CDR1 reads SNHLY; CDR2 reads FYNNEI. The CDR3: CASRAKTQPVDEQFF. CDR3 sequence (DNA): TGTGCCAGCAGAGCTAAGACACAACCGGTAGATGAGCAGTTCTTC.

The chain has TRBV18 and TRBJ2-7, with D perhaps matching TRBD2 (6 bases). Germline CDR1 and CDR2: KGHSH and LQKENI. Trimming left V 3 bases short and J 6 bases short, with 9 bases between. The CDR3 is made up of 12 amino acids. The CDR3 DNA is TGTGCCAGCTCACCGGAGGAGGGCGAGCAGTACTTC. Amino acid sequence: CASSPEEGEQYF.

This clone was detected only a few times. The J gene is TRBJ2-7, the V gene TRBV18; D is ambiguous. V lost 6 bases and J lost 5, with 17 bases in between. CDR3 length: 14 amino acids. Germline lookup yields CDR1 KGHSH and CDR2 LQKENI. The CDR3 sequence: CASSPRDGRDEQYF. The CDR3 nucleotides are TGTGCCAGCTCCCCTAGAGACGGAAGGGACGAGCAGTACTTC.

The rearrangement joins TRBV28 to TRBJ2-4, with D maybe TRBD1 (5 bases). The CDR3 extends over 15 amino acids. CDR1 and CDR2 from the germline V gene are MDHEN and SYDVKM. The V gene lost 7 bases and the J gene lost 1 base, with 14 bases spanning the gap. The CDR3 loop reads CASIPDPGAKNIQYF. In DNA form, the CDR3 reads TGTGCCAGCATCCCGGACCCAGGGGCCAAAAACATTCAGTACTTC. The full variable domain, completed using reference TRBV28 and TRBJ2-4, is DVKVTQSSRYLVKRTGEKVFLECVQDMDHENMFWYRQDPGLGLRLIYFSYDVKMKEKGDIPEGYSVSREKKERFSLILESASTNQTSMYLCASIPDPGAKNIQYFGAGTRLSVL.

V is TRBV7-9 and J is TRBJ1-1; D possibly corresponds to TRBD1 (6 bases). CDR3 length: 14 amino acids. CDR1 is SEHNR, CDR2 FQNEAQ, per germline (reference sequence). Trimming took off 2 bases at V and 5 bases at J, with 12 bases between the two ends. The CDR3 region has the DNA TGTGCCAGCAGCTTATTAGGGGGAATGACTGAAGCTTTCTTT. Residues: CASSLLGGMTEAFF. Drawing the rest from reference TRBV7-9 and TRBJ1-1, the complete variable domain is DTGVSQNPRHKITKRGQNVTFRCDPISEHNRLYWYRQTLGQGPEFLTYFQNEAQLEKSRLLSDRFSAERPKGSFSTLEIQRTEQGDSAMYLCASSLLGGMTEAFFGQGTRLTVV.

The chain recombines TRBV7-9 with TRBJ2-2; possibly TRBD1 for D (6 bases). This CDR3 has 16 amino acids. V was pared by 6 bases and J by 7 bases, with 21 bases between. Germline-derived CDR1 and CDR2 are SEHNR and FQNEAQ (reference sequence). The CDR3 DNA reads TGTGCCAGCAGATTTACCGCGGCAGGGGATCACGGGGAGCTGTTTTTT. This codes for CASRFTAAGDHGELFF.

The genes are TRBV7-9 and TRBJ1-2; D is possibly TRBD1 (6 bases). V dropped 2 bases and J dropped 8 bases, with 9 bases sitting between them. This CDR3 is built from 12 residues. Germline V gene sequence: CDR1 SEHNR, CDR2 FQNEAQ (reference sequence). As DNA, the CDR3 is TGTGCCAGCAGCTTAAACGGGGGCGGCTACACCTTC. Residues: CASSLNGGGYTF.

The chain joins TRBV7-2 to TRBJ2-3; TRBD2 aligns across 9 bases. This CDR3 region has 16 residues. After removal of 1 base from V and 7 bases from J, the junction contained 9 bases not matched to a gene. Per germline, CDR1 SGHTA and CDR2 FQGNSA. This CDR3 is CASSLGTSGGRNTQYF. The CDR3 DNA reads as TGTGCCAGCAGCTTAGGAACAAGCGGGGGGCGAAATACGCAGTATTTT.

This clone is judged medium-sized. The chain couples TRBV7-9 to TRBJ1-1; D is uncertain. Germline CDR1 and CDR2: SEHNR and FQNEAQ (reference sequence). The V end lost 4 bases, the J end lost 1 base, and 7 bases lay between the germline ends. CDR3 size: 13 residues. The chain's CDR3 is CASSSARNTEAFF. The CDR3 bases are TGTGCCAGCAGCTCGGCGAGGAACACTGAAGCTTTCTTT.

J is TRBJ1-1 and V is TRBV20-1; D is unresolved. The germline V and J ends were trimmed by 4 bases and 7 bases, with 7 bases remaining between them. The CDR3 is 10 residues long. Germline loops: CDR1 DFQATT, CDR2 SNEGSKA (reference sequence). CDR3 loop: CSANYNEAFF. CDR3 nucleotide sequence: TGCAGTGCTAACTACAATGAAGCTTTCTTT.

The J gene is TRBJ1-3, the V gene TRBV28, with D tentatively TRBD1 (5 bases). Germline CDR1 and CDR2: MDHEN and SYDVKM. The V end lost 5 bases, the J end lost 5 bases, and 16 bases lay between the germline ends. The CDR3 loop spans 15 amino acids. The CDR3 region is CASSVGGGPRNTIYF. CDR3 coding DNA: TGTGCCAGCAGTGTTGGGGGGGGACCTCGAAACACCATATATTTT.

The chain joins TRBV6-5 to TRBJ1-1; D gene ambiguous. V was shortened by 0 bases and J by 10 bases, with 3 bases between the two germline ends. This CDR3 has 10 residues. Germline assignment: CDR1 MNHEY and CDR2 SVGAGI. This CDR3 is CASSYSRAFF. In DNA, the CDR3 is TGTGCCAGCAGTTACTCACGAGCTTTCTTT.

The table lists this clone with a few counts. The gene calls are TRBV5-1 and TRBJ1-3; D not certain. The CDR3 runs 15 residues. Per the germline V gene, CDR1 is SGHRS and CDR2 is YFSETQ. V was clipped by 0 bases and J by 0 bases, with 7 bases between them. The CDR3 reads CASSLVGNSGNTIYF. DNA for the CDR3: TGCGCCAGCAGCTTGGTTGGCAACTCTGGAAACACCATATATTTT.

J is TRBJ2-1 and V is TRBV4-1; D remains unclear. Germline V gives CDR1 MGHRA, CDR2 YSYEKL. Trimming stripped 0 bases from V and 4 bases from J, with 10 bases between. CDR3 length equals 15 residues. For the CDR3, the DNA is TGCGCCAGCAGCCAAGATCCAGGCCAGTACAATGAGCAGTTCTTC. Translated: CASSQDPGQYNEQFF.

The V and J genes are TRBV13 and TRBJ2-1, with D unresolved. The germline CDR1 and CDR2 sequences are PRHDT and FYEKMQ (reference sequence). This CDR3 has 13 amino acids. Trimming shortened V by 7 bases and J by 8 bases, and 15 bases separated the two germline ends. The CDR3 DNA reads as TGTGCCAGCACCTCACCTAGTAGCTATGAGCAGTTCTTC. Amino acids: CASTSPSSYEQFF.

The genes are TRBV27 and TRBJ2-5; 7 bases fit TRBD2. The V segment lost 0 bases and the J segment 5 bases; nucleotides outside the gene matches: 6. Germline values: CDR1 MNHEY, CDR2 SMNVEV (reference sequence). The CDR3 loop spans 15 amino acids. The CDR3 sequence is CASSLSGGMGETQYF. The CDR3 nucleotides read TGTGCCAGCAGTTTATCGGGGGGGATGGGGGAGACCCAGTACTTC.

The chain combines TRBV6-5 with TRBJ2-2; D not resolved. Germline-derived CDR1 and CDR2 are MNHEY and SVGAGI. CDR3 size: 14 residues. V lost 2 bases and J 4 bases, leaving 8 bases between the germline ends. CDR3 amino acids: CASSYRGVTGELFF. CDR3 coding DNA: TGTGCCAGCAGTTACCGTGGCGTCACCGGGGAGCTGTTTTTT.

CDR3 protein: CSVDGRTVGNEQFF. CDR3 DNA: TGCAGCGTTGATGGCCGGACAGTGGGAAATGAGCAGTTCTTC. V and J are TRBV29-1 and TRBJ2-1, with a possible D match to TRBD1 (6 bases). This CDR3 region has 14 residues. V was cut by 3 bases and J by 7 bases, with 16 bases left in between. The V gene's germline CDR1 is SQVTM and CDR2 ANQGSEA.

The V and J genes are TRBV6-5 and TRBJ1-1; D might be TRBD1 (5 bases). Germline CDR1 is MNHEY and CDR2 is SVGAGI. The V end was cut by 2 bases, the J end by 4 bases, with 11 bases between. The CDR3 is made up of 14 amino acids. CDR3 sequence reads: CASSYGQGSTEAFF. The DNA for the CDR3 is TGTGCCAGCAGTTACGGCCAGGGAAGCACTGAAGCTTTCTTT.

This clone came up a few times. The chain recombines TRBV4-3 with TRBJ2-7; D not resolved. This CDR3 is 14 amino acids long. V dropped 4 bases and J dropped 0 bases, with 10 bases sitting between them. Germline V gene sequence: CDR1 LGHNA, CDR2 YSLEER. The CDR3 DNA is TGCGCCAGCAGCCGGGTGGGATCCTCCTACGAGCAGTACTTC. Translation: CASSRVGSSYEQYF.

The chain links TRBV13 to TRBJ1-1, with D perhaps TRBD1 (5 bases). CDR1 PRHDT and CDR2 FYEKMQ come from the germline V gene (reference sequence). The ends were cut back, 5 bases at V and 1 base at J, with 5 bases in the middle. CDR3 size: 12 residues. CDR3 sequence: CASSGGNTEAFF. The CDR3 region has the DNA TGTGCCAGCAGCGGGGGGAACACTGAAGCTTTCTTT.